The 3 T cell receptor beta chains presented below share a single source sample, sequenced in a study of T cells in Graves' hyperthyroidism and ophthalmopathy. TCR beta CDR3 region amplification was performed from RNA transcripts. The HTBI primer set served for first-round RT-PCR of the TCR CDR3. Using its own MiXCR run on the multiplex PCR reads, TCRdb lists one record per CDR3 protein. The sample lists 610,000 or so distinct CDR3 sequences; under 60% were seen once. The specimen was peripheral blood or thyroid tissue (not recorded which). Receptor source: a woman aged 18-29 years with Graves' hyperthyroidism.

The rearrangement joins TRBV7-6 to TRBJ2-7; TRBD2 agrees at 10 bases. The J call may not be correct, given that the DNA end is closer to TRBJ2-1. Germline assignment: CDR1 SGHVS and CDR2 FNYEAQ. The CDR3 length is 15 residues. CDR3 DNA: TGTGCCAGCAGCGACCTAGCGGGAGTAGCCAATGAGCAGTTCTTC. Translation: CASSDLAGVANEQFF.

This chain joins TRBV2 and TRBJ1-2; no firm D call. Deletions cut 1 base from V and 5 bases from J, with 14 bases between. The CDR3 extends over 15 amino acids. Germline V gene data show CDR1 as SNHLY and CDR2 as FYNNEI. The CDR3 nucleotides are TGTGCCAGCAGTGAAGGTACTTCAGATAATTATGGCTACACCTTC. Its translation is CASSEGTSDNYGYTF.

This clonotype was detected once. CDR3 protein: CASSFVRDRNTEAFF. As DNA, the CDR3 is TGTGCCAGCAGCTTTGTTCGGGACAGAAACACTGAAGCTTTCTTT. V is TRBV7-9 and J is TRBJ1-1; 7 bases match TRBD1. The V gene end was trimmed by 3 bases and the J gene end by 2 bases; junction bases not matched to a gene: 6. From germline, CDR1 is SEHNR and CDR2 FQNEAQ (reference sequence). This CDR3 region has 15 residues.